The present T cell receptor (beta chain) was sequenced within a study of cytomegalovirus exposure and HLA in healthy donors. The PCR ran on 60 Vbeta and 13 Jbeta primers. As handled by the study authors: An analysis performed later counted roughly 79 million unique TCR beta chains (approximately 10 million of them shared). This table comes from immunoSEQ multiplex PCR, and its TCRdb copy is limited to in-frame clones, with some not included. V and J calls and clone size are copied from that table; D and trimming were computed from the DNA. In the table there are about 160,000 clones, 68% of which are singletons. This clone was seen a single time. Its antigen is unknown. General study findings and limits: A later analysis linked a missense DCLRE1C variant to TCR beta V- and J-gene trimming. TCR beta chains numbering 150 to 200 were designated cytomegalovirus-associated. Using a false discovery rate of 0.05, a later analysis showed that approximately 17,000 TCR beta sequences were associated with HLA alleles.

The sample was PBMCs. This receptor was taken from a man aged 45 to 65 in good health and CMV-seronegative.

The CDR3 DNA sequence: TGTGCCAGCAGCCGGGGACAGATTGGAAACACCATATATTTT. This codes for CASSRGQIGNTIYF. V and J are TRBV6-5 and TRBJ1-3, with 7 bases matching TRBD1. V shed 6 bases, J shed 3 bases, and the junction held 5 bases outside the gene matches. This CDR3 comprises 14 residues. In germline, CDR1 is MNHEY, CDR2 SVGAGI.